Presented here are 11 T cell receptor beta chains from one specimen sequenced in a study of blood T cell repertoires in COVID-19. Generated by immunoSEQ multiplex PCR, the TCRdb table keeps only in-frame clones and is missing some. The sample lists 200,000 to 300,000 clones; 87% were seen once. The sequencing sample was made of peripheral blood. These receptors all stem from a man between 60 and 75 years old who had recovered from COVID-19.

The gene calls are TRBV28 and TRBJ2-7; TRBD1 aligns across 8 bases. The CDR3 length is 13 residues. CDR1 and CDR2 (germline): MDHEN, SYDVKM. V lost 4 bases to trimming and J lost 3 bases; unmatched junction nucleotides: 2. The CDR3 is CASSYGQGYEQYF. The DNA of the CDR3 is TGTGCCAGCAGTTATGGACAGGGCTACGAGCAGTACTTC.

The chain combines TRBV7-8 with TRBJ1-4; D is undetermined. V lost 0 bases to trimming and J lost 2 bases, with 10 bases between them. This CDR3 region has 16 residues. Per germline, CDR1 SGHVS and CDR2 FQNEAQ. The CDR3 spells CASSLAGGGTNEKLFF. The CDR3 DNA follows: TGTGCCAGCAGCTTAGCGGGAGGAGGCACTAATGAAAAACTGTTTTTT.

This clone was found a few times. The chain recombines TRBV9 with TRBJ2-1; 12 nucleotides agree with TRBD2. Germline V gene data show CDR1 as SGDLS and CDR2 as YYNGEE. The junction had 12 bases not matched to a gene; V was cut back by 4 bases and J by 7 bases. This CDR3 is 17 amino acids long. CDR3 residues: CASSIGAGLAGSNEQFF. The CDR3 region has the DNA TGTGCCAGCAGCATCGGGGCCGGACTAGCGGGGTCGAATGAGCAGTTCTTC.

V gene TRBV19 combines with J gene TRBJ2-1; 7 bases line up with TRBD2. This CDR3 comprises 15 residues. CDR1 is LNHDA and CDR2 is SQIVND in the germline V gene (reference sequence). Trimming took 6 bases from V and 4 from J; bases not matched to a gene: 9. CDR3 in amino acids: CASRLMGGGYNEQFF. In DNA, the CDR3 is TGTGCCAGTAGGCTAATGGGGGGGGGATACAATGAGCAGTTCTTC.

The gene calls are TRBV5-1 and TRBJ1-3; D is unresolved. V was shortened by 0 bases and J by 2 bases, with 9 bases between the two germline ends. The CDR3 is 15 amino acids. Germline CDR1 SGHRS, CDR2 YFSETQ. CDR3 sequence reads: CASSLDSGTGNTIYF. CDR3 nucleotides: TGCGCCAGCAGCTTGGACTCGGGTACTGGAAACACCATATATTTT.

This clone was found once. V is TRBV18 and J is TRBJ1-5, with 7 bases fitting TRBD1. CDR1 is KGHSH and CDR2 is LQKENI in the germline V gene. The V segment lost 2 bases and the J segment 5 bases; nucleotides outside the gene matches: 3. The CDR3 runs to 14 residues. This CDR3 reads CASSPVTGDQPQHF. The CDR3 DNA reads as TGTGCCAGCTCACCAGTCACAGGGGATCAGCCCCAGCATTTT.

The J gene is TRBJ2-7, the V gene TRBV5-1; TRBD1 matches 7 bases. CDR3 length equals 13 residues. Germline assignment: CDR1 SGHRS and CDR2 YFSETQ. The V gene end was trimmed by 4 bases and the J gene end by 3 bases; junction bases not matched to a gene: 4. The CDR3 sequence is CASSTGQVYEQYF. Here the CDR3 DNA reads TGCGCCAGCAGCACCGGACAGGTCTACGAGCAGTACTTC.

The rearrangement links TRBV6-5 to TRBJ2-1; tentatively, D is TRBD2 (5 bases). The CDR3 contains 14 residues. CDR1 MNHEY and CDR2 SVGAGI come from the germline V gene. V was shortened by 5 bases and J by 0 bases, with 8 bases between the two germline ends. Here the CDR3 DNA reads TGTGCCAGCAGTCGAGGGAGCTCCTACAATGAGCAGTTCTTC. It encodes CASSRGSSYNEQFF.

This clone was recorded only once. V gene TRBV5-1 combines with J gene TRBJ2-3; D might be TRBD1 (6 bases). The CDR3 spans 14 residues. Per the germline V gene, CDR1 is SGHRS and CDR2 is YFSETQ. Trimming took 6 bases from V and 6 from J, leaving 17 bases between them. DNA of the CDR3: TGCGCCAGCAAGTCGCAGGGGAGTATGGATACGCAGTATTTT. Translation: CASKSQGSMDTQYF. The full variable domain, its missing parts supplied by reference TRBV5-1 and TRBJ2-3, is KAGVTQTPRYLIKTRGQQVTLSCSPISGHRSVSWYQQTPGQGLQFLFEYFSETQRNKGNFPGRFSGRQFSNSRSEMNVSTLELGDSALYLCASKSQGSMDTQYFGPGTRLTVL.

This rearrangement joins TRBV6-5 to TRBJ1-2; 8 nucleotides align to TRBD1. Germline V gene data show CDR1 as MNHEY and CDR2 as SVGAGI. The V segment lost 7 bases and the J segment 7 bases; nucleotides outside the gene matches: 11. The CDR3 is 14 residues long. CDR3: CASMRGRGHSGYTF. CDR3 in DNA: TGTGCCAGCATGAGGGGCAGGGGGCATTCTGGCTACACCTTC.

This chain uses TRBV7-2 with TRBJ2-5; D unclear. The CDR3 is 15 amino acids. Germline V gene data show CDR1 as SGHTA and CDR2 as FQGNSA. Deletions cut 1 base from V and 2 bases from J, with 11 bases between. The CDR3 region has the DNA TGTGCCAGCAGCTTAGGGGTCGGCGGACAAGAGACCCAGTACTTC. Protein product: CASSLGVGGQETQYF. Variable domain in full (rest from reference TRBV7-2 and TRBJ2-5): GAGVSQSPSNKVTEKGKDVELRCDPISGHTALYWYRQSLGQGLEFLIYFQGNSAPDKSGLPSDRFSAERTGGSVSTLTIQRTQQEDSAVYLCASSLGVGGQETQYFGPGTRLLVL.